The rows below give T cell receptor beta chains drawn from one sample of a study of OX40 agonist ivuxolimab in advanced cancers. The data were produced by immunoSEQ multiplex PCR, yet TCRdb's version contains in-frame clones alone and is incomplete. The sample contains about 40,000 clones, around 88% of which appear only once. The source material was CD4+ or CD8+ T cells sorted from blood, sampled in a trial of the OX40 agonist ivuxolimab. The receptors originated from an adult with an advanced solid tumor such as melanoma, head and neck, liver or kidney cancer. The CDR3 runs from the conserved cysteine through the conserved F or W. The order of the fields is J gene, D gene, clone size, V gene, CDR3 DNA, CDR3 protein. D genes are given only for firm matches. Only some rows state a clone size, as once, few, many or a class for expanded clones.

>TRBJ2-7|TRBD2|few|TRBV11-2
TGTGCCAGCAGCTTTGGGACTAGCGGCTACGAGCAGTACTTC
CASSFGTSGYEQYF
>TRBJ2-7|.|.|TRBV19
TGTGCCAGTAGTAGGGGGGTCGACGAGGACGAGCAGTACTTC
CASSRGVDEDEQYF
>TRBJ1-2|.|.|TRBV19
TGTGCCACCTCGGGGTCCCCAGGGGCGGGGGGCTACACCTTC
CATSGSPGAGGYTF
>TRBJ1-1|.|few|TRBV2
TGTGCCAGCAGTGGTTGGCAGGGTGAAGCTTTCTTT
CASSGWQGEAFF
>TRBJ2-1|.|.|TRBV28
TGTGCCAGCAGTTTAACCGGGGATCGGGTCAATGAGCAGTTCTTC
CASSLTGDRVNEQFF
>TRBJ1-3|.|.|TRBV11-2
TGTGCCAGCAGCTTTACCTTACCAAGCTCTGGAAACACCATATATTTT
CASSFTLPSSGNTIYF
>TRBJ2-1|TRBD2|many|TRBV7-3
TGTGCCAGCAGCTTATATGGACTAGCGGGAGATGAGCAGTTCTTC
CASSLYGLAGDEQFF
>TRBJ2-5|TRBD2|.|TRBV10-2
TGCGCCAGCAGCGATTTGAGGTTAGCGGGAGGGTCGGAGACCCAGTACTTC
CASSDLRLAGGSETQYF
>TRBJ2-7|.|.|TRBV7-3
TGTGCCAGCAGCCAAGTGGGGGGTGAGCAGTACTTC
CASSQVGGEQYF
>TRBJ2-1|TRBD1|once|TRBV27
TGTGCCAGCAGTTTCGGGACAGGCTCCAGTGAGCAGTTCTTC
CASSFGTGSSEQFF
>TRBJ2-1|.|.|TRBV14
TGTGCCAGCAGCCAACATCGGGGAGCGGACAATGAGCAGTTCTTC
CASSQHRGADNEQFF
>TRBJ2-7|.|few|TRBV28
TGTGCCAGCAGCCCCATAGGAGGGGGCGGGCACGAGCAGTACTTC
CASSPIGGGGHEQYF
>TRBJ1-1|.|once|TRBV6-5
TGTGCCAGCAGTTACTCCGCAGGGACGGCTTTCTTT
CASSYSAGTAFF
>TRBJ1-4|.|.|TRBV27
TGTGCCACCAAGCTACTCGCAACTAATGAAAAACTGTTTTTT
CATKLLATNEKLFF
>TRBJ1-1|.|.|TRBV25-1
TGTGCCAGCAGTATCACCGTGAACACTGAAGCTTTCTTT
CASSITVNTEAFF
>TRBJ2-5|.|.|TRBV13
TGTGCCAGCAGCCGGGTCCTTCGGGGAGAGACCCAGTACTTC
CASSRVLRGETQYF
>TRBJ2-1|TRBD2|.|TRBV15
TGTGCCACCAGCATAAAAGCGGGAGGGTTGGTTGAGCAGTTCTTC
CATSIKAGGLVEQFF
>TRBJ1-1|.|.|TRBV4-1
TGCGCCAGCAGCCAGACTCCGGGGGCCCCCAGCCTGAACACTGAAGCTTTCTTT
CASSQTPGAPSLNTEAFF
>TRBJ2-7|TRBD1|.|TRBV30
TGTGCCTGGAGTCCGGGACAGGGGGCGGGCGAGCAGTACTTC
CAWSPGQGAGEQYF
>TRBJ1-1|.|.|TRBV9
TGTGCCAGCAGCGAGGGGGTGAACACTGAAGCTTTCTTT
CASSEGVNTEAFF